This TCR beta chain stems from a study of blood T cell repertoires in COVID-19. Study-wide context: Researchers got acute and convalescent COVID-19 samples from the United States, Italy and Spain. Sources were T cells, B-cell-depleted T cells, or PBMCs; the material itself was cDNA or gDNA.

Study processing details: Reference gene primers were amplified, and this amplification served to estimate nucleated cell counts. Measured with immunoSEQ multiplex PCR; TCRdb has only the in-frame clones, and not every one. That table gives V, J and clone size, and the DNA gave D and trimming. The repertoire consists of under 75,000 clones, with more than 70% occurring once and the leading ten covering 6.3%. The CDR3 is 14 residues long. Trimming shortened V by 5 bases and J by 5 bases, and 13 bases separated the two germline ends. The germline CDR1 and CDR2 sequences are MNHEY and SMNVEV (reference sequence).

The TCR comes from a woman aged 60-70 years with acute or convalescent COVID-19. The sequenced sample consisted of peripheral blood. V is TRBV27 and J is TRBJ1-5, with D hard to call. The CDR3 nucleotides are TGTGCCAGCAGTCCGCGGGGTAGTTATCAGCCCCAGCATTTT. This translates into CASSPRGSYQPQHF.